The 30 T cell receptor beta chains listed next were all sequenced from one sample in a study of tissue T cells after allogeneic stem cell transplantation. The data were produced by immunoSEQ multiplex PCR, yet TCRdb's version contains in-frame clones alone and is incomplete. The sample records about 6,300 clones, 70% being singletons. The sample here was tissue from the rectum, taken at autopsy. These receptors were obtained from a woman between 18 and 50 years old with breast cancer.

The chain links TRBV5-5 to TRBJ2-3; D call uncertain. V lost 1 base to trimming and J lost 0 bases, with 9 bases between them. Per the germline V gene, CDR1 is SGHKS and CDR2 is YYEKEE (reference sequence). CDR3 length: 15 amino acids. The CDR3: CASSLRGYSTDTQYF. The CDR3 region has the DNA TGTGCCAGCAGCTTGAGAGGATACAGCACAGATACGCAGTATTTT.

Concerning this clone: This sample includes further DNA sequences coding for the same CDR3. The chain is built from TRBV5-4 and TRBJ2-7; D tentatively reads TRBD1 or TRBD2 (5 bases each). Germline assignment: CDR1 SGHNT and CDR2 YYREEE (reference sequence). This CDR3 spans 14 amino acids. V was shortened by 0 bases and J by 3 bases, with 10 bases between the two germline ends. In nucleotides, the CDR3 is TGTGCCAGCAGCTTGGCCGGGGCCGACTACGAGCAGTACTTC. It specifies CASSLAGADYEQYF. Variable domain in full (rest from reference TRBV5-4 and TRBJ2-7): ETGVTQSPTHLIKTRGQQVTLRCSSQSGHNTVSWYQQALGQGPQFIFQYYREEENGRGNFPPRFSGLQFPNYSSELNVNALELDDSALYLCASSLAGADYEQYFGPGTRLTVT.

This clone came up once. The CDR3 sequence is CASSSGLGADNSPLHF. CDR3 nucleotides: TGTGCCAGCAGCTCCGGATTGGGGGCTGATAATTCACCCCTCCACTTT. The chain has TRBV9 and TRBJ1-6, with D possibly matching TRBD1 (6 bases). Trimming pared 4 bases from V and 5 bases from J, leaving 16 bases between. The CDR3 is made up of 16 amino acids. The V gene's germline CDR1 is SGDLS and CDR2 YYNGEE.

The DNA of the CDR3 is TGTGCCAGCAGCTTGACGGGGGGGCGCACAGATACGCAGTATTTT. Protein sequence: CASSLTGGRTDTQYF. The chain has TRBV5-4 and TRBJ2-3, with TRBD2 identical over 8 bases. V shed 1 base, J shed 1 base, and the junction held 2 bases outside the gene matches. This CDR3 spans 15 amino acids. The germline CDR1 and CDR2 sequences are SGHNT and YYREEE (reference sequence).

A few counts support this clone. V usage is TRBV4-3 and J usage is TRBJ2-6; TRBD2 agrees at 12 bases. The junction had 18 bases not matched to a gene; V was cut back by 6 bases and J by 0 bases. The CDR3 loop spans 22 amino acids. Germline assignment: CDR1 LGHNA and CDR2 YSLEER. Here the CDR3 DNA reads TGCGCCAGCAGTACAAGGCTCTCCTCCCCTAGCGGGGGGGCCTCTGGGGCCAACGTCCTGACTTTC. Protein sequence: CASSTRLSSPSGGASGANVLTF.

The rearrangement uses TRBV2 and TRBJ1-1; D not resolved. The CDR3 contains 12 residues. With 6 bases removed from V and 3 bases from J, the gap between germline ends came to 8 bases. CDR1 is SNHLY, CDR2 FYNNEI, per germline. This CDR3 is CASSPSYTEAFF. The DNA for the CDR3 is TGTGCCAGCAGCCCAAGTTACACTGAAGCTTTCTTT.

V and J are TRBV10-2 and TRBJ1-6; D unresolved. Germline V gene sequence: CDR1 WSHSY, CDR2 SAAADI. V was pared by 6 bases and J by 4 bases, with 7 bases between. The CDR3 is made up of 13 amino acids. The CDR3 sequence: CASRTLYNSPLHF. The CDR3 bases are TGCGCCAGCAGGACACTTTATAATTCACCCCTCCACTTT.

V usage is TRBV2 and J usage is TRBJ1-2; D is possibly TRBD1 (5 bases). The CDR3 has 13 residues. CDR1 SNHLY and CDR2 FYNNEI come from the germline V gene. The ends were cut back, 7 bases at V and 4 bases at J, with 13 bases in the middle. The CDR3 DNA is TGTGCCAGCAAAAGACAGACCGGCTATGGCTACACCTTC. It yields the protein CASKRQTGYGYTF. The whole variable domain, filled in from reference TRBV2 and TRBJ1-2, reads EPEVTQTPSHQVTQMGQEVILRCVPISNHLYFYWYRQILGQKVEFLVSFYNNEISEKSEIFDDQFSVERPDGSNFTLKIRSTKLEDSAMYFCASKRQTGYGYTFGSGTRLTVV.

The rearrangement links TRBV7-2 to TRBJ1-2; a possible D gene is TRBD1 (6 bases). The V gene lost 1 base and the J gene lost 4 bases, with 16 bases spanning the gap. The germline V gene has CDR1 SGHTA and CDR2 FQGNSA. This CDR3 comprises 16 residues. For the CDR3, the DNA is TGTGCCAGCAGCTTAGGCCGGCCAGGGGTTAGCTATGGCTACACCTTC. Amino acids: CASSLGRPGVSYGYTF.

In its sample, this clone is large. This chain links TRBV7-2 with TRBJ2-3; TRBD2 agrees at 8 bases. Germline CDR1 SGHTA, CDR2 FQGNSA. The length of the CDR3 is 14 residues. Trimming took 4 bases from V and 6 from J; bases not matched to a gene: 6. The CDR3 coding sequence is TGTGCCAGCAGCTCGAGCGGGGGACCCGATACGCAGTATTTT. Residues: CASSSSGGPDTQYF.

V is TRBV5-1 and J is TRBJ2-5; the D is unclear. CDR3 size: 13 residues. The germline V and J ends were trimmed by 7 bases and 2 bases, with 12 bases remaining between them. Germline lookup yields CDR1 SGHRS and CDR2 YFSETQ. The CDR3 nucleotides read TGCGCCAGCTCTAATAAGTTACAAGAGACCCAGTACTTC. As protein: CASSNKLQETQYF.

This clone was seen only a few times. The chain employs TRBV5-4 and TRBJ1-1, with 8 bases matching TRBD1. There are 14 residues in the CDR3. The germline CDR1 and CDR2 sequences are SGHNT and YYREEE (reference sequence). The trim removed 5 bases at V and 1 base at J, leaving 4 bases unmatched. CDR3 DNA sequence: TGTGCCAGCAGACCCGGGACAGGGAACACTGAAGCTTTCTTT. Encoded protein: CASRPGTGNTEAFF.

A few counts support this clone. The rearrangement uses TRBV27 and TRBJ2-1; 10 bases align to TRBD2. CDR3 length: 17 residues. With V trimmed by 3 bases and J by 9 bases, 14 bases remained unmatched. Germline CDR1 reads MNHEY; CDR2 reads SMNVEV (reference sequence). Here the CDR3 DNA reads TGTGCCAGCAGTTTCACTAGCGGGACCCAGTTTAGGGGTGAGCAGTTCTTC. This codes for CASSFTSGTQFRGEQFF.

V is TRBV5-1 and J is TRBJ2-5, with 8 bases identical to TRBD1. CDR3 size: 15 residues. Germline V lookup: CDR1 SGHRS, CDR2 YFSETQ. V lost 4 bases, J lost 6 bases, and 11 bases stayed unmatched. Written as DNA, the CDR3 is TGCGCCAGCAGCGCGGACGGACAGGGTTTACAGACCCAGTACTTC. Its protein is CASSADGQGLQTQYF.

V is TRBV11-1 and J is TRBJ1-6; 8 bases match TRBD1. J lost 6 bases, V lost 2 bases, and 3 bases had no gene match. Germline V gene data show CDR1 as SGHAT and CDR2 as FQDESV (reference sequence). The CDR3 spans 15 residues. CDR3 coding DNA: TGTGCCAGCAGCTTATCCACAGGGGGTAATTCACCCCTCCACTTT. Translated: CASSLSTGGNSPLHF.

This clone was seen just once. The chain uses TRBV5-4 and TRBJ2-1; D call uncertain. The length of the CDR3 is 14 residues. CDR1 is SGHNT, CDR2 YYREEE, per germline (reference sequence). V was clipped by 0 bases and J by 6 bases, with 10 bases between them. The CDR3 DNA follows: TGTGCCAGCAGCTTGGGACTGGATGCCAATGAGCAGTTCTTC. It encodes CASSLGLDANEQFF.

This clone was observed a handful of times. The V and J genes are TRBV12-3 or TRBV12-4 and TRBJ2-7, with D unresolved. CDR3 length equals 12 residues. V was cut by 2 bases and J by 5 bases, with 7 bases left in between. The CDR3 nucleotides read TGTGCCAGCAGTTTAAGACCTAACGAGCAGTACTTC. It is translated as CASSLRPNEQYF.

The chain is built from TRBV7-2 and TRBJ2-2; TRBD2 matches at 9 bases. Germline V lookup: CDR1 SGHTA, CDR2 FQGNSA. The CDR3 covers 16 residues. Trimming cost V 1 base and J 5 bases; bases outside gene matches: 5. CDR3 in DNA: TGTGCCAGCAGCTTAGTTAGCCTAGCGGGGACCGGGGAGCTGTTTTTT. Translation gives CASSLVSLAGTGELFF.

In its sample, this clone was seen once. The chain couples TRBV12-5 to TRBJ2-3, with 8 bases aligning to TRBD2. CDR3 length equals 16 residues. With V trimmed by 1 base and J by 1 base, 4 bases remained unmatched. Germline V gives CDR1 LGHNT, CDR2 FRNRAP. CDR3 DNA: TGTGCTAGTGGTTTGGGACTAGCGCCTGGCACAGATACGCAGTATTTT. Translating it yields CASGLGLAPGTDTQYF.

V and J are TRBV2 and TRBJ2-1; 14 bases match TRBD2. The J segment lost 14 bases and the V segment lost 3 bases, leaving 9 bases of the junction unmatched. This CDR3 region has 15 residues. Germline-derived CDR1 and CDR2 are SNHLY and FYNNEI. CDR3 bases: TGTGCCAGCAGTGATCCGGGACTAGCGGGAGAGAGAAAGTTCTTC. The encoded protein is CASSDPGLAGERKFF.

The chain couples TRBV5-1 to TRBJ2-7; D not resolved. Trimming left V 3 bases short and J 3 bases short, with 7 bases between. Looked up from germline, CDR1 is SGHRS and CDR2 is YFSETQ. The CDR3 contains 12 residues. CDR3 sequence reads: CASSYRSYEQYF. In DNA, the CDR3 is TGCGCCAGCAGCTACCGGAGCTACGAGCAGTACTTC.

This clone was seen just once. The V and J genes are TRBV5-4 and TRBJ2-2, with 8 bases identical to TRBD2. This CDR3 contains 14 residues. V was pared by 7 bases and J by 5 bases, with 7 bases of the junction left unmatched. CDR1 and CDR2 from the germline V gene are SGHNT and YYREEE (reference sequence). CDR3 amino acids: CASAGGALTGELFF. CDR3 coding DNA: TGTGCCAGCGCCGGGGGGGCTTTAACCGGGGAGCTGTTTTTT.

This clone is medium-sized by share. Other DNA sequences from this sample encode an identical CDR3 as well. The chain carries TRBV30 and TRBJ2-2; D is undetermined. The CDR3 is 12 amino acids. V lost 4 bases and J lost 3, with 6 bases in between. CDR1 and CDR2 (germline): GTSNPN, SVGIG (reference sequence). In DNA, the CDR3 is TGTGCCTGGAATCGGGACACCGGGGAGCTGTTTTTT. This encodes CAWNRDTGELFF.

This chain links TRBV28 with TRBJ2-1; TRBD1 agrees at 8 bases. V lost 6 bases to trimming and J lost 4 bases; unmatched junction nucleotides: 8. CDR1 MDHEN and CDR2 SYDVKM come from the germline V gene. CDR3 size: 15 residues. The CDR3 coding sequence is TGTGCCAGCAGGCCAGGGGGCAGAGCGTACAATGAGCAGTTCTTC. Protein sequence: CASRPGGRAYNEQFF.

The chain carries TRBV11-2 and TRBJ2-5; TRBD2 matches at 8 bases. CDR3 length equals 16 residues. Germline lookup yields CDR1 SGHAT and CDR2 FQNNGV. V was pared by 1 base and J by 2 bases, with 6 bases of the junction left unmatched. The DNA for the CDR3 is TGTGCCAGCAGCTTAGGGCGGACTAGCATACAAGAGACCCAGTACTTC. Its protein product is CASSLGRTSIQETQYF.

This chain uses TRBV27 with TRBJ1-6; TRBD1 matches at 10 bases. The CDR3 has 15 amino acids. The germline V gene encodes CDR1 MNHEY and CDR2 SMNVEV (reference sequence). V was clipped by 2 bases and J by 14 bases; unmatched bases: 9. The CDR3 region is CASSLTPGTGVALHF. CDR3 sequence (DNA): TGTGCCAGCAGTTTAACCCCCGGGACAGGGGTGGCCCTCCACTTT.

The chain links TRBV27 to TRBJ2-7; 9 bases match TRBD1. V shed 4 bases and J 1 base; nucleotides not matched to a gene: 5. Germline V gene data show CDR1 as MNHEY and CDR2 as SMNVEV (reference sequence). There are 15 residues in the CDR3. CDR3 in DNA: TGTGCCAGCAGTTCCCCGGGACAGGGATCCTACGAGCAGTACTTC. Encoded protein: CASSSPGQGSYEQYF.

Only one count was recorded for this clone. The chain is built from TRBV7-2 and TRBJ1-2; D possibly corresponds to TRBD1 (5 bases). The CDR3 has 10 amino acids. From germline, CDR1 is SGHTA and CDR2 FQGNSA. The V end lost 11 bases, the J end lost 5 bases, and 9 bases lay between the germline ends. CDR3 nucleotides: TGTGCCGTAGGGACTTATGGCTACACCTTC. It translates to CAVGTYGYTF.

The CDR3 DNA reads TGCGCCAGCAGCTCCTCCGGGACAGATAGTGGCTACACCTTC. Protein product: CASSSSGTDSGYTF. The chain couples TRBV5-1 to TRBJ1-2, with 7 positions matching TRBD1. The CDR3 runs to 14 residues. V lost 3 bases, J lost 7 bases, and 9 bases stayed unmatched. Germline CDR1 is SGHRS and CDR2 is YFSETQ.

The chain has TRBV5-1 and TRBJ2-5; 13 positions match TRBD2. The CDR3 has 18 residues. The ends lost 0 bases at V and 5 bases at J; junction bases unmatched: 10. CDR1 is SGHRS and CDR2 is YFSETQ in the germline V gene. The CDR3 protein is CASSLDGGLAGRSETQYF. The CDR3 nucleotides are TGCGCCAGCAGCTTGGACGGGGGACTAGCGGGACGTTCCGAGACCCAGTACTTC.